Listed below are T cell receptor beta chains from one sample, sequenced in a study of shared clonotypes between healthy human individuals. Method: immunoSEQ multiplex PCR; TCRdb's copy keeps in-frame clones and lacks some. The sample yields millions of clones, approximately 92% seen once. The sequenced sample consisted of naive CD4+ T cells sorted from blood. The receptors originated from a man younger than 30 in good health. CDR3s include the opening cysteine and the closing phenylalanine or tryptophan. A D gene is named only where the DNA matches it firmly. Some rows have no size entry. The others give once, few or many, or a class for an expanded clone.

v_gene	j_gene	abundance	d_gene	CDR3nt	CDR3aa
TRBV19	TRBJ1-2	.	.	TGTGCCAGTAGTGTCGACAGGAACTATGGCTACACCTTC	CASSVDRNYGYTF
TRBV7-2	TRBJ1-3	.	.	TGTGCCAGCAGCGAACAGGGAACCGGAAACACCATATATTTT	CASSEQGTGNTIYF
TRBV18	TRBJ1-1	.	.	TGTGCCAGCTCACCACTCCCTACAGGGAACTTGAACACTGAAGCTTTCTTT	CASSPLPTGNLNTEAFF
TRBV28	TRBJ1-4	.	.	TGTGCCAGCAGTCGGTACGACGGCACGGGGGCCGAAAAACTGTTTTTT	CASSRYDGTGAEKLFF
TRBV5-1	TRBJ1-4	.	.	TGCGCCAGCAGCGGGGGAGCAACTAATGAAAAACTGTTTTTT	CASSGGATNEKLFF
TRBV28	TRBJ1-4	.	TRBD1	TGTGCCAGCAGCGCTACAGGGGCGCTTCGTGAAAAACTGTTTTTT	CASSATGALREKLFF
TRBV30	TRBJ2-1	.	.	TGTGCCTGGAACCGGGACGGCAAGACTTTCTACAATGAGCAGTTCTTC	CAWNRDGKTFYNEQFF
TRBV4-1	TRBJ2-3	.	.	TGCGCCAGCAGCCAACCCCTCAGGGGTATAAGGGATACGCAGTATTTT	CASSQPLRGIRDTQYF
TRBV18	TRBJ1-1	.	.	TGTGCCAGCTCACCACCTCGGGGCAAGGACACTGAAGCTTTCTTT	CASSPPRGKDTEAFF
TRBV29-1	TRBJ1-5	once	TRBD1	TGCAGCGTTGGGGGACAGGGACTTAATCAGCCCCAGCATTTT	CSVGGQGLNQPQHF
TRBV7-9	TRBJ1-1	.	.	TGTGCCAGCAGCTTAGTGGCAGCGAACACTGAAGCTTTCTTT	CASSLVAANTEAFF
TRBV11-3	TRBJ2-7	.	.	TGTGCCAGCAGCCTGGAGGGGGGGCCTAACTCCTACGAGCAGTACTTC	CASSLEGGPNSYEQYF
TRBV5-6	TRBJ2-7	.	TRBD2	TGTGCCAGCAGCCCTCAACTAGCGGACTATTACGAGCAGTACTTC	CASSPQLADYYEQYF
TRBV19	TRBJ1-6	.	TRBD1	TGTGCCAGTAGTATAGATCCCCCCGGACAGGCGGAGAATTCACCCCTCCACTTT	CASSIDPPGQAENSPLHF
TRBV7-2	TRBJ2-7	once	TRBD1	TGTGCCAGCAGCTTATCAGGGGGCGGCGGCGAGCAGTACTTC	CASSLSGGGGEQYF
TRBV19	TRBJ1-3	.	.	TGTGCCAGTAGTATAATCCGGACGGATAGCTCCGGAAACACCATATATTTT	CASSIIRTDSSGNTIYF
TRBV11-2	TRBJ1-5	.	TRBD1	TGTGCCAGCAGCACGACAGGGATCAATCAGCCCCAGCATTTT	CASSTTGINQPQHF
TRBV25-1	TRBJ1-4	.	.	TGTGCCAGCAGTGAAGGCTCAAGGGGTACTAATGAAAAACTGTTTTTT	CASSEGSRGTNEKLFF
TRBV6-5	TRBJ2-7	once	TRBD2	TGTGCCAGTCAGAGCGGGAGTTCGTACGCCGAGCAGTACTTC	CASQSGSSYAEQYF
TRBV6-1	TRBJ1-4	.	.	TGTGCCAGCAGGACCCAATCAACAACTAATGAAAAACTGTTTTTT	CASRTQSTTNEKLFF
TRBV19	TRBJ2-3	.	TRBD2	TGTGCCAGTAGTCCCCTTAGACTAGCAGCAGATACGCAGTATTTT	CASSPLRLAADTQYF
TRBV28	TRBJ1-1	.	.	TGTGCCAGCAGTTTAAACTTAGGGGAGCCAGGGGCTGAAGCTTTCTTT	CASSLNLGEPGAEAFF
TRBV5-4	TRBJ1-1	.	.	TGTGCCAGCAGCATGGGACAATTGAACACTGAAGCTTTCTTT	CASSMGQLNTEAFF
TRBV7-2	TRBJ2-1	.	TRBD2	TGTGCCAGCAGTTCCGGGACTAGCGGAGGAAGGGAGCAGTTCTTC	CASSSGTSGGREQFF
TRBV2	TRBJ1-2	.	.	TGTGCCAGCAGTGTCTTAAGGGAGGCTAACTATGGCTACACCTTC	CASSVLREANYGYTF
TRBV10-3	TRBJ1-2	.	.	TGTGCCATCAGTGTTCAGGGCCTGCTTGAAGGCTACACCTTC	CAISVQGLLEGYTF
TRBV18	TRBJ2-7	.	.	TGTGCCAGCTCACCACCGGGGTATTACGCCTACGAGCAGTACTTC	CASSPPGYYAYEQYF
TRBV18	TRBJ1-2	.	TRBD1	TGTGCCAGCTCACCGGACAGGGGGTATGGCTACACCTTC	CASSPDRGYGYTF
TRBV19	TRBJ1-5	.	.	TGTGCCAGTAGTAGGGAGGGGGGCAATCAGCCCCAGCATTTT	CASSREGGNQPQHF
TRBV7-2	TRBJ2-1	.	.	TGTGCCAGCAGCGTACCTGGTGAGCAGTTCTTC	CASSVPGEQFF
TRBV6-1	TRBJ2-7	.	.	TGTGCCAGCAGCTGGGACCCTAAGGTCCTTTACGAGCAGTACTTC	CASSWDPKVLYEQYF
TRBV29-1	TRBJ2-7	.	TRBD2	TGCAGCGTTGGGGGAAAGCGGGGCACCTACGAGCAGTACTTC	CSVGGKRGTYEQYF
TRBV19	TRBJ2-2	.	.	TGTGCCTCCCGAATAGGGGCGCGAGAACCCGGGGAGCTGTTTTTT	CASRIGAREPGELFF
TRBV30	TRBJ2-3	.	.	TGTGCCTGGAGTCATGGGGCAGGGTCTACAGATACGCAGTATTTT	CAWSHGAGSTDTQYF
TRBV7-2	TRBJ2-7	.	.	TGTGCCAGCAGCCTCCAGGGCCGGGGGAACGAGCAGTACTTC	CASSLQGRGNEQYF
TRBV28	TRBJ2-2	.	TRBD1	TGTGCCAGCAGTGGAACAGGGGGGCCCGGGGAGCTGTTTTTT	CASSGTGGPGELFF
TRBV12-5	TRBJ2-1	.	TRBD2	TGTGCTAGTGGTTTTTATGGTGGGAGGGCCTCCTACAATGAGCAGTTCTTC	CASGFYGGRASYNEQFF
TRBV5-4	TRBJ2-3	.	.	TGTGCCAGCAGCCGTTACACAGATACGCAGTATTTT	CASSRYTDTQYF
TRBV30	TRBJ1-3	.	.	TGTGCCTGGAGTGTACGAGGAGACTCTGGAAACACCATATATTTT	CAWSVRGDSGNTIYF
TRBV5-4	TRBJ2-7	.	TRBD2	TGTGCCAGCAGCCCGGGACTAGCTCAACTCGAGCAGTACTTC	CASSPGLAQLEQYF
TRBV28	TRBJ2-1	.	.	TGTGCCAGCAGTCTGACATTTGAGCAGTTCTTC	CASSLTFEQFF
TRBV19	TRBJ2-5	.	TRBD2	TGTGCCAGTAGTCCATTAGGGGAGGGGAGAACCCGCGAGACCCAGTACTTC	CASSPLGEGRTRETQYF
TRBV5-1	TRBJ2-2	.	.	TGCGCCACCCAACGTGGAGGGGCGCCCGGGGAGCTGTTTTTT	CATQRGGAPGELFF
TRBV10-3	TRBJ1-4	.	TRBD1	TGTGCCATCAGTGAATCACCAGGGGGAGTCGAAAAACTGTTTTTT	CAISESPGGVEKLFF
TRBV18	TRBJ2-1	.	.	TGTGCCAGCTCACCACATGAGTCCGGCAATGAGCAGTTCTTC	CASSPHESGNEQFF
TRBV18	TRBJ2-7	.	.	TGTGCCAGCTCTATGGGTCCTGGAGACTACGAGCAGTACTTC	CASSMGPGDYEQYF